This T cell receptor (beta chain) stems from a study of cytomegalovirus exposure and HLA in healthy donors. Background on the study: The platform used for the 120 validation repertoires matched that of the 666 first-cohort repertoires, a later analysis reported.

Worth noting for this clone: Its antigen is currently unknown.

Study results and limitations: The tendency of first-cohort TCR clusters to co-occur in the 120 or so validation repertoires emerged from a later analysis.

Germline CDR1 reads SEHNR; CDR2 reads FQNEAQ (reference sequence). The CDR3 sequence is 15 residues long. The germline V and J ends were trimmed by 5 bases and 3 bases, with 17 bases remaining between them. Clones were read by immunoSEQ multiplex PCR, and TCRdb kept only the in-frame ones, dropping some. The sample holds some 260,000 clones; more than 85% are singletons and the top ten take about 12%. The donors were in the roughly 110-subject validation cohort, distinct from the roughly 600-subject first cohort. The sample comprised PBMCs. The chain employs TRBV7-9 and TRBJ2-7, with D unclear. The source of this sequence is a man aged 18 to 30 in good health and CMV-seropositive. The CDR3 DNA reads TGTGCCAGCAGCCAGGCAGCTGGATTCCACTACGAGCAGTACTTC. Its translation: CASSQAAGFHYEQYF.